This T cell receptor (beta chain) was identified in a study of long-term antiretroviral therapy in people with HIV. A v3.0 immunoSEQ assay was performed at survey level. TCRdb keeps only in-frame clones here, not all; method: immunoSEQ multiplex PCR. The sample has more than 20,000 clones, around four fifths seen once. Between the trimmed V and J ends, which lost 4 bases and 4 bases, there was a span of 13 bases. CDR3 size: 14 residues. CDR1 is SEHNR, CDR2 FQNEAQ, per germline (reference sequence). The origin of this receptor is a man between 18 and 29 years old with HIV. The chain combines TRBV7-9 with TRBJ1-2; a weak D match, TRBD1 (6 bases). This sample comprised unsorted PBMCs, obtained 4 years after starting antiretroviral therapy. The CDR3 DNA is TGTGCCAGCAGCTCCCCCGACAGGCTCTATGGCTACACCTTC. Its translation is CASSSPDRLYGYTF.